The clone carrying this T cell receptor (beta chain) appeared once. The antigen remains unidentified. This CDR3 region has 13 residues. V was clipped by 3 bases and J by 3 bases, with 7 bases between them. The germline V gene has CDR1 SSHAT and CDR2 FNYEAQ (reference sequence). Reverse transcription used about 0.5 to 1 ug RNA and random hexamers. TCRdb reprocessed the immunoSEQ multiplex PCR reads with MiXCR, giving one entry per CDR3 protein. The table records 150,000 or so distinct CDR3 sequences, around 93% of them present only once. The sample is drawn from a study of CD8 T cells in Susac syndrome. Study-level results: The study conceded that its TCR sequencing and HLA analysis involved relatively few individuals.

The rearrangement uses TRBV7-7 and TRBJ2-3, with D perhaps matching TRBD1 or TRBD2 (5 bases each). Sequenced: CD4+ T cells from PBMCs. The source is a human donor in good health. The CDR3 region has the DNA TGTGCCAGCAGCTTCGGGGCGACAGATACGCAGTATTTT. As protein: CASSFGATDTQYF.